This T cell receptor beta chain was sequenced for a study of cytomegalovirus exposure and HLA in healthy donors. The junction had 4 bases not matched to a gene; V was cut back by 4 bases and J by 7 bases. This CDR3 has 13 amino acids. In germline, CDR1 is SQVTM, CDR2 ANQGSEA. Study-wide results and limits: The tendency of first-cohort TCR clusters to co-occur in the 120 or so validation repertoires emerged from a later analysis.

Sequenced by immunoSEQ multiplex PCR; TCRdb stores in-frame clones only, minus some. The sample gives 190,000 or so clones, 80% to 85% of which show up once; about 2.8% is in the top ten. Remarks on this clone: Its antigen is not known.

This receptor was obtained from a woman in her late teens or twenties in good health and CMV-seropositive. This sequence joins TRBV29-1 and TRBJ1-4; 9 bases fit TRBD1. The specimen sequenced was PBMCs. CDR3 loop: CSVGETGGEKLFF. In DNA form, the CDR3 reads TGCAGCGTTGGGGAGACAGGGGGTGAAAAACTGTTTTTT.